This T cell receptor beta chain appears in the sequencing data of a study of PD-1 blockade in mismatch repair-deficient tumors. Only in-frame clones appear in the TCRdb table, and some are missing; sequencing was by immunoSEQ multiplex PCR. The sample gives some 100,000 clones, roughly four fifths of which show up once; approximately 6.8% is in the top ten. This clone appeared a single time. The TCR-sequenced patients were a few responders to pembrolizumab. The V gene lost 6 bases and the J gene lost 1 base, with 13 bases spanning the gap. Germline lookup yields CDR1 MRHNA and CDR2 SNTAGT. This CDR3 is 15 amino acids long.

The chain joins TRBV6-4 to TRBJ2-1, with D unresolved. Sequencing used peripheral blood, obtained approximately 8 months after starting pembrolizumab. The clonotype originates from an adult with mismatch repair-deficient cancer. The CDR3: CASSPSISSYNEQFF. The DNA for the CDR3 is TGTGCCAGCAGCCCGTCTATTAGTTCCTACAATGAGCAGTTCTTC.